The 5 T cell receptor beta chains below were found in one sample sequenced in a study of blood T cell repertoires in COVID-19. Profiled with immunoSEQ multiplex PCR; TCRdb holds only in-frame clones, not every one. The profile shows some 240,000 clones, approximately 91% of them singletons. Sample: peripheral blood. The receptors were sampled from a man aged 55 to 70 who had recovered from COVID-19.

This chain joins TRBV7-2 and TRBJ1-2; possibly TRBD1 for D (6 bases). In germline, CDR1 is SGHTA, CDR2 FQGNSA. The CDR3 totals 16 residues. V lost 5 bases and J 6 bases, leaving 22 bases between the germline ends. The CDR3 nucleotides are TGTGCCAGCAGCCCCCGGGGGGGGGCGAATTTGGATGGCTACACCTTC. It is translated as CASSPRGGANLDGYTF.

The CDR3 loop is CASLGSGSRTDTQYF. DNA for the CDR3: TGTGCCAGCCTGGGAAGCGGGAGTAGGACAGATACGCAGTATTTT. This chain uses TRBV7-9 with TRBJ2-3; 8 bases are shared with TRBD2. The germline V gene encodes CDR1 SEHNR and CDR2 FQNEAQ (reference sequence). V was pared by 8 bases and J by 3 bases, with 10 bases of the junction left unmatched. The CDR3 is made up of 15 amino acids.

The chain recombines TRBV21-1 with TRBJ2-7; TRBD1, the table's D call, lacks a check against the DNA. TRBV21-1 is a pseudogene. The CDR3 runs 20 residues. The CDR3 nucleotides are TGTGCCAGCAGCAAAGAGGACAGGGACCCTTGCTGCGGGATATCCTACGAGCAGTACTTC. It specifies CASSKEDRDPCCGISYEQYF.

V usage is TRBV7-2 and J usage is TRBJ2-7; no clear D gene. Germline loops: CDR1 SGHTA, CDR2 FQGNSA. Trimming removed 8 bases at V and 2 bases at J, with 16 bases between. The CDR3 runs to 14 residues. CDR3 in amino acids: CASSPRGSTYEQYF. The CDR3 DNA reads as TGTGCCAGCTCGCCTCGAGGCTCCACCTACGAGCAGTACTTC.

The CDR3 region is CASSTGTGPNEKLFF. CDR3 in DNA: TGTGCCAGCAGCACCGGGACAGGGCCTAATGAAAAACTGTTTTTT. V usage is TRBV11-2 and J usage is TRBJ1-4; 9 bases are shared with TRBD1. The germline V gene encodes CDR1 SGHAT and CDR2 FQNNGV. The CDR3 contains 15 residues. With V trimmed by 5 bases and J by 3 bases, 4 bases remained unmatched.